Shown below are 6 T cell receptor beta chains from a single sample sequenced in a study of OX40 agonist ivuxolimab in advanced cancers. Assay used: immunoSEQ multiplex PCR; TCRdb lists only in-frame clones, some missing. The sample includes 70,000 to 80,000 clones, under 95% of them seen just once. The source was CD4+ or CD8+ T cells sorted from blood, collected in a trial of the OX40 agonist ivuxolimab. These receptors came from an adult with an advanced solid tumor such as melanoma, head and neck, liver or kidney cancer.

Here the CDR3 reads CASSEGYGGNEQFF. The CDR3 coding sequence is TGTGCCAGCAGTGAAGGGTATGGGGGGAATGAGCAGTTCTTC. The V call is TRBV6-1, the J call TRBJ2-1; possibly TRBD2 for D (6 bases). V gave up 1 base and J gave up 7 bases, with 11 bases separating them. This CDR3 is 14 amino acids long. The germline CDR1 and CDR2 sequences are MNHNS and SASEGT.

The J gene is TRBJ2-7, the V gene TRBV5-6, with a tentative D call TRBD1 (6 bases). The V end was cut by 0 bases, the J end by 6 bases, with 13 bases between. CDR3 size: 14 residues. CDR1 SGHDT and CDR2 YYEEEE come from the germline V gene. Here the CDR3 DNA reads TGTGCCAGCAGCTTGGCGACAGGAATGCTCGAGCAGTACTTC. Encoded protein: CASSLATGMLEQYF.

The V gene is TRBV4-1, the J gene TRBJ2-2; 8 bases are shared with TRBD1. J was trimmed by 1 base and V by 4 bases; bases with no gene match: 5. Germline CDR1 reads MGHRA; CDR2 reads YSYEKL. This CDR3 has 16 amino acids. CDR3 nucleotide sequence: TGCGCCAGCAGCCCTATAGGACAGGGGAACACCGGGGAGCTGTTTTTT. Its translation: CASSPIGQGNTGELFF.

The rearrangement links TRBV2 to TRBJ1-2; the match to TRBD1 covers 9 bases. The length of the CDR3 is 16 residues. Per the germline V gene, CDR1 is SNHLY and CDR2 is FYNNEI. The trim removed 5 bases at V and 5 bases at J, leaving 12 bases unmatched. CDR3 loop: CASSFIGQGTEYGYTF. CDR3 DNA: TGTGCCAGCAGTTTTATCGGACAGGGGACGGAGTATGGCTACACCTTC.

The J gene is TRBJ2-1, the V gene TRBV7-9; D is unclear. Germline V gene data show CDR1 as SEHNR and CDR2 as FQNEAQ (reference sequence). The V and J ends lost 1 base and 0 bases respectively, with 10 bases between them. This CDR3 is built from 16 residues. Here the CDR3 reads CASSLGLLSSYNEQFF. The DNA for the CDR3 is TGTGCCAGCAGCTTAGGGCTTCTCAGCTCCTACAATGAGCAGTTCTTC.

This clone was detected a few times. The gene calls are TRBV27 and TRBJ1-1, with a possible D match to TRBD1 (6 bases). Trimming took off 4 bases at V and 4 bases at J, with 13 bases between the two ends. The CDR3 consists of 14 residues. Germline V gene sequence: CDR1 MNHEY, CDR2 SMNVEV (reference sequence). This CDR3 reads CASSWGHDFTEAFF. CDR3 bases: TGTGCCAGCAGTTGGGGACACGACTTCACTGAAGCTTTCTTT.